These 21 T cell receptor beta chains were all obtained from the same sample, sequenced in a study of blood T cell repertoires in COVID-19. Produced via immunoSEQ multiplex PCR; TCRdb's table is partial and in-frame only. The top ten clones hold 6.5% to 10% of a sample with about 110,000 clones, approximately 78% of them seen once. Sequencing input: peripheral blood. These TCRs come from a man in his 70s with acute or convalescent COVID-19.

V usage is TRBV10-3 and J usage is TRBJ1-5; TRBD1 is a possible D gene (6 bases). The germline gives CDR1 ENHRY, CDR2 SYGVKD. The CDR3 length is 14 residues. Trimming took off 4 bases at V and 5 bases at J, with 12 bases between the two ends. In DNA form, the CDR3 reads TGTGCCATCAGTGGACAGGCGGTGGATCAGCCCCAGCATTTT. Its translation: CAISGQAVDQPQHF.

Here the CDR3 reads CASSPGGLSREQYF. The CDR3 nucleotides read TGTGCCAGCAGTCCCGGGGGGCTTTCGCGGGAGCAGTACTTC. The chain couples TRBV6-5 to TRBJ2-7; the D gene is possibly TRBD2 (7 bases). Germline loops: CDR1 MNHEY, CDR2 SVGAGI. CDR3 length equals 14 residues. V was pared by 5 bases and J by 7 bases, with 18 bases between.

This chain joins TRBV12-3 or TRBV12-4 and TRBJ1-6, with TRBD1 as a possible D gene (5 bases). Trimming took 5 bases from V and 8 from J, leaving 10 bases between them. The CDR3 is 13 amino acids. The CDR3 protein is CASSTGGDSPLHF. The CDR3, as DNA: TGTGCCAGCAGTACAGGAGGGGATTCACCCCTCCACTTT.

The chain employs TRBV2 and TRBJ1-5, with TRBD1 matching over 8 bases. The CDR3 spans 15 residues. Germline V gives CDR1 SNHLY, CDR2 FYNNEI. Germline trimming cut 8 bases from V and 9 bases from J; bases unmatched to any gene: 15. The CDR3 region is CASEPGTGSAGPQHF. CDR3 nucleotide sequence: TGTGCCAGCGAGCCCGGGACAGGCTCGGCGGGGCCCCAGCATTTT.

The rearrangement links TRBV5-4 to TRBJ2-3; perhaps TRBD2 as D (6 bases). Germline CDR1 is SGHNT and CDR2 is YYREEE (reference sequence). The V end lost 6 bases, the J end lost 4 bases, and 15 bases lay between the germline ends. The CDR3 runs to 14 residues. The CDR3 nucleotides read TGTGCCAGCACCCTGAGAGGAGGGCCAGATACGCAGTATTTT. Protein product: CASTLRGGPDTQYF.

CDR3 sequence: CASSLTGGQLSEQFF. In DNA, the CDR3 is TGTGCCAGCAGCCTAACGGGGGGGCAATTATCTGAGCAGTTCTTC. This chain connects TRBV4-2 to TRBJ2-1, with 8 bases fitting TRBD2. J gave up 9 bases and V 4 bases, and 11 bases lay outside the gene matches. CDR3 length equals 15 residues. Germline V lookup: CDR1 LGHNA, CDR2 YNFKEQ.

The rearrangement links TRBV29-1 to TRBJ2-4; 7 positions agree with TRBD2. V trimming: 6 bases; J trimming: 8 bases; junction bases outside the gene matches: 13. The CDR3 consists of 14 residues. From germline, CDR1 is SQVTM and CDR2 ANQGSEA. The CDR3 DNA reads TGCAGCGTCGCCGAGGTGGGAGGGGCGGACATTCAGTACTTC. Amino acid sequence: CSVAEVGGADIQYF.

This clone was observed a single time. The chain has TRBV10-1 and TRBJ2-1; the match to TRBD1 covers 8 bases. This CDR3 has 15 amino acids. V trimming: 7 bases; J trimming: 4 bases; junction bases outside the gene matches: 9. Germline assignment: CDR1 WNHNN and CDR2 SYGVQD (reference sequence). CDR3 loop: CASNDSRDRYNEQFF. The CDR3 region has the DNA TGCGCCAGCAACGATTCGCGGGACAGGTACAATGAGCAGTTCTTC.

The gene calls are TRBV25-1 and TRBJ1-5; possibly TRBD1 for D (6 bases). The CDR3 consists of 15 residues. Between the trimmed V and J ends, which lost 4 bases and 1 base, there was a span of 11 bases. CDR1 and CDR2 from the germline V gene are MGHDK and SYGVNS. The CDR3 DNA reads TGTGCCAGCAGTGCTGGGGGGGGCAGCAATCAGCCCCAGCATTTT. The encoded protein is CASSAGGGSNQPQHF.

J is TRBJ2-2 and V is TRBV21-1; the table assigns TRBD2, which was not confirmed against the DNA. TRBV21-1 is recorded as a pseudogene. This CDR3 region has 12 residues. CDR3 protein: CASSKIGGELFF. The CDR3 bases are TGTGCCAGCAGCAAAATCGGCGGGGAGCTGTTTTTT.

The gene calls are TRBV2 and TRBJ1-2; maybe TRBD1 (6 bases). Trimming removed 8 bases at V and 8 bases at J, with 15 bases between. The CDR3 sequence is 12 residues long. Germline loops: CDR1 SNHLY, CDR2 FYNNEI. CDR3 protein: CASRTGGQGYTF. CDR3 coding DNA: TGTGCCAGCCGAACCGGGGGGCAGGGCTACACCTTC.

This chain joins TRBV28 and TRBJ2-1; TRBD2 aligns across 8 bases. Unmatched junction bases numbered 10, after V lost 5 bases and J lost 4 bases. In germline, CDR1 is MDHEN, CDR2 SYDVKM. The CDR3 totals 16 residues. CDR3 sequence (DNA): TGTGCCAGCAGTACTCTCGGGGTAGCGGGGTACAATGAGCAGTTCTTC. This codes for CASSTLGVAGYNEQFF.

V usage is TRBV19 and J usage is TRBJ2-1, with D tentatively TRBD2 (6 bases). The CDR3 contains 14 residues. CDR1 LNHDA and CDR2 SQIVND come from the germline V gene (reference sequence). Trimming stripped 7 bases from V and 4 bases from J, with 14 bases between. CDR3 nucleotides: TGTGCCAGTAAATCGGCTAGCGAGTACAATGAGCAGTTCTTC. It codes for CASKSASEYNEQFF. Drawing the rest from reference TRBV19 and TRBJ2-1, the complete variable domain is DGGITQSPKYLFRKEGQNVTLSCEQNLNHDAMYWYRQDPGQGLRLIYYSQIVNDFQKGDIAEGYSVSREKKESFPLTVTSAQKNPTAFYLCASKSASEYNEQFFGPGTRLTVL.

The CDR3: CATTGGPEAFF. The CDR3 coding sequence is TGTGCCACCACAGGGGGCCCTGAAGCTTTCTTT. The rearrangement uses TRBV28 and TRBJ1-1; 9 nucleotides match TRBD1. With V trimmed by 10 bases and J by 6 bases, 3 bases remained unmatched. This CDR3 spans 11 amino acids. Germline V CDR1 and CDR2: MDHEN, SYDVKM.

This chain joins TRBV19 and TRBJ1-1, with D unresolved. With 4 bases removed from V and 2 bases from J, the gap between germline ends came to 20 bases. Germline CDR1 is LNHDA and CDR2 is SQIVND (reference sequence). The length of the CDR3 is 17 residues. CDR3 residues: CASSTRLKSAANTEAFF. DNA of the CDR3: TGTGCCAGTAGTACCCGCCTAAAGTCCGCTGCTAACACTGAAGCTTTCTTT.

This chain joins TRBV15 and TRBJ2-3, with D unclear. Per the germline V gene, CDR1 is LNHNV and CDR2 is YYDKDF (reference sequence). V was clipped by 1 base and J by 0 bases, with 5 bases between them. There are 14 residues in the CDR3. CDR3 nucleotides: TGTGCCACCAGCAGAGGTCGGAGCACAGATACGCAGTATTTT. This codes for CATSRGRSTDTQYF.

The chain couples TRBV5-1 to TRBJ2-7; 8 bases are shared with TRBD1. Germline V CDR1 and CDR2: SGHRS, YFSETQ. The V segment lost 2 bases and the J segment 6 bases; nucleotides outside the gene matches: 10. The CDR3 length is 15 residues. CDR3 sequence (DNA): TGCGCCAGCAGCTTCAGTTTCAGGGGGCGCGGCGAGCAGTACTTC. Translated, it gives CASSFSFRGRGEQYF.

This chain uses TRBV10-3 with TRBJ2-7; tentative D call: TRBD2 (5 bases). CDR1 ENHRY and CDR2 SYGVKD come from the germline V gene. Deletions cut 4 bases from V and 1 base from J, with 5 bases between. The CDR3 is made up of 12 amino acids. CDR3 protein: CAISGTSYEQYF. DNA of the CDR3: TGTGCCATCAGTGGGACTTCCTACGAGCAGTACTTC.

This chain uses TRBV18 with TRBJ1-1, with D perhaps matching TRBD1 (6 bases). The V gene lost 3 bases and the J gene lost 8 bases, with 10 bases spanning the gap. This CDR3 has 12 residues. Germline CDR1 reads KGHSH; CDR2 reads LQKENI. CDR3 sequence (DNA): TGTGCCAGCTCACCGAACAGGGAGGAAGCTTTCTTT. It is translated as CASSPNREEAFF.

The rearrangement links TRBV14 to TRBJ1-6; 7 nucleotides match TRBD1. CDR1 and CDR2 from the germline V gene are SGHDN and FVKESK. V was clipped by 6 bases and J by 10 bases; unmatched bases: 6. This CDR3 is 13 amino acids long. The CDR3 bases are TGTGCCAGCAGATGGGACAGCCAATCACCCCTCCACTTT. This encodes CASRWDSQSPLHF.

CDR3 nucleotides: TGTGCCACCAGCAGGGGCGGGACAGGGGGATCCTACGAGCAGTACTTC. It translates to CATSRGGTGGSYEQYF. This chain uses TRBV15 with TRBJ2-7; 11 positions agree with TRBD1. The CDR3 contains 16 residues. Germline CDR1 is LNHNV and CDR2 is YYDKDF (reference sequence). The trim removed 3 bases at V and 1 base at J, leaving 5 bases unmatched.